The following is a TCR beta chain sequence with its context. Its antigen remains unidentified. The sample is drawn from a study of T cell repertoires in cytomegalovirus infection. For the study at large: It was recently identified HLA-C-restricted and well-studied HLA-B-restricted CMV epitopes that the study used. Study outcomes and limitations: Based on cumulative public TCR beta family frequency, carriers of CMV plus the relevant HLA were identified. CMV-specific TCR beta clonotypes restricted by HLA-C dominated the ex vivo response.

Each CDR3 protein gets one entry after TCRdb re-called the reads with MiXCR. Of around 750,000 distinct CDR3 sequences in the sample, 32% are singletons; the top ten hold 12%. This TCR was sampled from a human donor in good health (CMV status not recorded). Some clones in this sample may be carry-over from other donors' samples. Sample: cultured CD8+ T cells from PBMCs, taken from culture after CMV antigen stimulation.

CDR3 residues: CASSETSGGAYQETQYF. CDR3 DNA: TGTGCCAGCAGTGAAACTAGCGGGGGAGCCTACCAAGAGACCCAGTACTTC. V and J are TRBV2 and TRBJ2-5; 11 bases are a match to TRBD2. V lost 2 bases, J lost 0 bases, and 5 bases stayed unmatched. Germline assignment: CDR1 SNHLY and CDR2 FYNNEI. The CDR3 runs 17 residues. The full variable domain, in which reference TRBV2 and TRBJ2-5 provide the parts outside the CDR3, is EPEVTQTPSHQVTQMGQEVILRCVPISNHLYFYWYRQILGQKVEFLVSFYNNEISEKSEIFDDQFSVERPDGSNFTLKIRSTKLEDSAMYFCASSETSGGAYQETQYFGPGTRLLVL.